Below, 21 T cell receptor beta chains from the same sample are listed, as sequenced in a study of T cells after yellow fever vaccination. From the 5' RACE reads, TCRdb called clonotypes with MiXCR, one entry per CDR3 protein. The table has fewer than 500,000 distinct CDR3 sequences, around a sixth seen once. The sequenced sample was PBMCs, obtained before the yellow fever booster vaccination. The origin of the receptors is a man between 18 and 29 years old who received the YFV17D yellow fever vaccine.

The chain recombines TRBV19 with TRBJ2-7, with D possibly being TRBD2 (6 bases). The V gene's germline CDR1 is LNHDA and CDR2 SQIVND (reference sequence). The V gene lost 5 bases and the J gene lost 3 bases, with 11 bases spanning the gap. The CDR3 spans 13 residues. DNA of the CDR3: TGTGCCAGTAGTGTGGGACTCCACTACGAGCAGTACGTC. Encoded protein: CASSVGLHYEQYV.

This clonotype was recorded many times. The chain recombines TRBV6-5 with TRBJ2-6; D is unclear. CDR1 and CDR2 (germline): MNHEY, SVGAGI. The CDR3 runs to 14 residues. V lost 6 bases to trimming and J lost 1 base, with 7 bases between them. The CDR3 DNA reads TGTGCCAGCAGCCGCTCGTCTGGGGCCAACGTCCTGACTTTC. It is translated as CASSRSSGANVLTF.

The chain couples TRBV6-2 or TRBV6-3 to TRBJ1-5, with unresolved D. V dropped 7 bases and J dropped 1 base, with 8 bases sitting between them. Germline CDR1 and CDR2: MNHEY and SVGEGT. The CDR3 extends over 13 amino acids. As DNA, the CDR3 is TGTGCCAGCACGTTATACAGCAATCAGCCCCAGCATTTT. Its protein product is CASTLYSNQPQHF.

J is TRBJ2-2 and V is TRBV18, with D possibly matching TRBD1 (5 bases). Germline V gene data show CDR1 as KGHSH and CDR2 as LQKENI. This CDR3 has 14 residues. The V end was cut by 3 bases, the J end by 6 bases, with 11 bases between. The CDR3 here is CASSPGWGPGELFF. CDR3 DNA: TGTGCCAGCTCACCCGGCTGGGGCCCCGGGGAGCTGTTTTTT.

This clonotype was seen only once. The V call is TRBV7-9, the J call TRBJ2-3; D gene unclear. Per the germline V gene, CDR1 is SEHNR and CDR2 is FQNEAQ (reference sequence). The CDR3 has 15 residues. Trimming shortened V by 2 bases and J by 2 bases, and 11 bases separated the two germline ends. The CDR3 DNA follows: TGTGCCAGCAGCTTAATCCTAGGCTACACAGATACGCAGTATTTT. Translating it yields CASSLILGYTDTQYF.

This clonotype was found a few times. CDR3 sequence: CASDRGGSEETQYF. DNA for the CDR3: TGTGCCAGTGATCGCGGGGGGTCCGAAGAGACCCAGTACTTC. The chain has TRBV4-2 and TRBJ2-5; the match to TRBD2 covers 8 bases. The CDR3 is 14 amino acids. After removal of 9 bases from V and 3 bases from J, the junction contained 9 bases not matched to a gene. From germline, CDR1 is LGHNA and CDR2 YNFKEQ.

The CDR3 here is CASRTGRLIMNTEAFF. The CDR3 coding sequence is TGTGCCAGCAGAACAGGCCGACTGATCATGAACACTGAAGCTTTCTTT. This sequence joins TRBV6-1 and TRBJ1-1; weak D call: TRBD1 (5 bases). Germline-derived CDR1 and CDR2 are MNHNS and SASEGT. The CDR3 is 16 amino acids. The V and J ends lost 6 bases and 0 bases respectively, with 17 bases between them.

The chain carries TRBV20-1 and TRBJ2-7, with D possibly matching TRBD1 (6 bases). Germline-derived CDR1 and CDR2 are DFQATT and SNEGSKA (reference sequence). The ends were cut back, 8 bases at V and 6 bases at J, with 23 bases in the middle. The CDR3 length is 14 residues. The CDR3 loop is CSSYPGQRSGEQYF. DNA for the CDR3: TGCAGTTCTTACCCGGGACAAAGATCGGGCGAGCAGTACTTC.

The chain employs TRBV12-3 or TRBV12-4 and TRBJ2-2, with D unclear. V was shortened by 1 base and J by 5 bases, with 8 bases between the two germline ends. The CDR3 has 14 amino acids. The CDR3 DNA is TGTGCCAGCAGTTTAGAGTGGACGACCGGGGAGCTGTTTTTT. Residues: CASSLEWTTGELFF.

This chain joins TRBV5-5 and TRBJ2-5, with TRBD1 matching 7 bases. Unmatched junction bases numbered 5, after V lost 4 bases and J lost 5 bases. The CDR3 covers 13 residues. The germline gives CDR1 SGHKS, CDR2 YYEKEE (reference sequence). CDR3 sequence (DNA): TGTGCCAGCAGCAAGGGACAGCTGGAGACCCAGTACTTC. It codes for CASSKGQLETQYF.

This clonotype occurred a few times. The chain couples TRBV12-3 or TRBV12-4 to TRBJ2-7; D possibly corresponds to TRBD1 (6 bases). The CDR3 has 16 residues. Trimming cost V 7 bases and J 4 bases, with 23 bases left between them. CDR3 region: CASIANRVTRVYEQYV. As DNA, the CDR3 is TGTGCCAGCATCGCCAACAGGGTTACCCGTGTGTACGAGCAGTACGTC.

This clonotype was found a few times. The chain is built from TRBV15 and TRBJ2-3; D is perhaps TRBD2 (6 bases). The CDR3 loop spans 14 amino acids. With 2 bases removed from V and 3 bases from J, the gap between germline ends came to 9 bases. Per the germline V gene, CDR1 is LNHNV and CDR2 is YYDKDF (reference sequence). The CDR3 protein is CATSRPRGTDTQYF. For the CDR3, the DNA is TGTGCCACCAGCAGACCCCGGGGGACAGATACGCAGTATTTT.

This clonotype appeared a few times. The V call is TRBV4-2, the J call TRBJ2-3; 8 bases are a match to TRBD2. CDR1 is LGHNA and CDR2 is YNFKEQ in the germline V gene. The junction had 10 bases not matched to a gene; V was cut back by 4 bases and J by 4 bases. CDR3 length equals 16 residues. CDR3 DNA: TGTGCCAGCAGCCCGCGGGAGGACGGGTACTCAGATACGCAGTATTTT. Protein sequence: CASSPREDGYSDTQYF.

V usage is TRBV5-6 and J usage is TRBJ2-6; 8 nucleotides agree with TRBD1. CDR1 SGHDT and CDR2 YYEEEE come from the germline V gene. V lost 2 bases, J lost 8 bases, and 3 bases stayed unmatched. This CDR3 has 14 amino acids. DNA of the CDR3: TGTGCCAGCAGCTTTCAGGGGGCACCCAACGTCCTGACTTTC. It is translated as CASSFQGAPNVLTF.

This clonotype has a handful of counts. The genes are TRBV7-2 and TRBJ2-2; TRBD2 matches at 10 bases. CDR3 length equals 18 residues. CDR1 and CDR2 (germline): SGHTA, FQGNSA. V trimming: 2 bases; J trimming: 0 bases; junction bases outside the gene matches: 6. CDR3 DNA sequence: TGTGCCAGCAGCTTAATGCTAGCGGGGGCGACGAACACCGGGGAGCTGTTTTTT. Translating it yields CASSLMLAGATNTGELFF.

This clonotype has just a few counts. The rearrangement links TRBV12-3 or TRBV12-4 to TRBJ2-2, with D possibly matching TRBD2 (7 bases). V gave up 3 bases and J gave up 6 bases, with 17 bases separating them. CDR3 length equals 16 residues. CDR3 sequence: CASSFALRGGSGELFF. Written as DNA, the CDR3 is TGTGCCAGCAGTTTCGCATTAAGGGGGGGGTCCGGGGAGCTGTTTTTT.

The count of this clonotype is one. A much larger clone lies a single base off, so this may be a read error. The rearrangement links TRBV12-3 or TRBV12-4 to TRBJ1-1; D is unclear. The CDR3 is 13 residues long. V lost 3 bases and J 4 bases, leaving 9 bases between the germline ends. The CDR3 nucleotides read TGTGCCAGCAGTTTCGGAAGGATCACTGAAGCTTTCTTT. It translates to CASSFGRITEAFF.

This clonotype was seen ten or more times. The chain uses TRBV27 and TRBJ2-1; D gene unclear. The germline gives CDR1 MNHEY, CDR2 SMNVEV (reference sequence). The CDR3 spans 14 residues. V gave up 2 bases and J gave up 0 bases, with 5 bases separating them. DNA for the CDR3: TGTGCCAGCAGTTTAGCTAGCTCCTACAATGAGCAGTTCTTC. The encoded protein is CASSLASSYNEQFF.

This clonotype was seen only a few times. The genes are TRBV7-9 and TRBJ2-7; D perhaps matches TRBD1 (6 bases). Germline-derived CDR1 and CDR2 are SEHNR and FQNEAQ (reference sequence). The CDR3 has 14 amino acids. The V end lost 3 bases, the J end lost 6 bases, and 15 bases lay between the germline ends. The CDR3 region has the DNA TGTGCCAGCAGCTTTGGGACATCGCCGGTCGAGCAGTACTTC. Encoded protein: CASSFGTSPVEQYF.

The chain combines TRBV6-5 with TRBJ2-5, with 11 bases that match TRBD1. The germline gives CDR1 MNHEY, CDR2 SVGAGI. The J segment lost 5 bases and the V segment lost 6 bases, leaving 5 bases of the junction unmatched. The CDR3 has 14 amino acids. For the CDR3, the DNA is TGTGCCAGCAGGCGGACAGGGGGCTCGGAGACCCAGTACTTC. This translates into CASRRTGGSETQYF.

The chain combines TRBV12-3 or TRBV12-4 with TRBJ2-5; 8 nucleotides match TRBD1. J gave up 3 bases and V 7 bases, and 4 bases lay outside the gene matches. The CDR3 sequence is 13 residues long. CDR3 loop: CASTGQGEETQYF. CDR3 DNA sequence: TGTGCCAGCACCGGACAGGGAGAAGAGACCCAGTACTTC.